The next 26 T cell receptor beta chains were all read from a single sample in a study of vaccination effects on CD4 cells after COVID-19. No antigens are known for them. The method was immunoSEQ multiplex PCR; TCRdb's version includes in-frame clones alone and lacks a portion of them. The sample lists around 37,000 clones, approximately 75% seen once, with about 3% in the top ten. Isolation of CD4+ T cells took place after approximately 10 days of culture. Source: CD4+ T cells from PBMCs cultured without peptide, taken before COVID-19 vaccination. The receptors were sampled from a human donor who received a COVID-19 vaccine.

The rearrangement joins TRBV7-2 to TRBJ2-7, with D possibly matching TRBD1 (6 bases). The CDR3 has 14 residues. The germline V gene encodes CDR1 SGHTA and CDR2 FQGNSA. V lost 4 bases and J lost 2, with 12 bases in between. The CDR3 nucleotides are TGTGCCAGCAGCTGGGACATTTATCCCTACGAGCAGTACTTC. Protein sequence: CASSWDIYPYEQYF.

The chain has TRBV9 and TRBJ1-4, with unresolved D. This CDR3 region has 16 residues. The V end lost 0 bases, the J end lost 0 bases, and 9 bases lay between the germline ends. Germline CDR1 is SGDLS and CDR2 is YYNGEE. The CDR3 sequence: CASSVGVGATNEKLFF. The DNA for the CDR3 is TGTGCCAGCAGCGTAGGGGTTGGCGCAACTAATGAAAAACTGTTTTTT.

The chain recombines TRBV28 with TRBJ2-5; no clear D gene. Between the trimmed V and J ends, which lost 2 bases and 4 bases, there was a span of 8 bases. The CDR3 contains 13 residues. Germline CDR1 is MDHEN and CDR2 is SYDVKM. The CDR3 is CASSLIGSETQYF. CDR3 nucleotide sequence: TGTGCCAGCAGTTTAATAGGGTCAGAGACCCAGTACTTC.

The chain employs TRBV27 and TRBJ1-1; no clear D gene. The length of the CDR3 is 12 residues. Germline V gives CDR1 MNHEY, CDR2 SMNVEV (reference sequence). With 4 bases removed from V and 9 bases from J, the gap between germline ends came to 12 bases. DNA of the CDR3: TGTGCCAGCAGTTCTCCTGGAGGTAAAGCTTTCTTT. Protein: CASSSPGGKAFF.

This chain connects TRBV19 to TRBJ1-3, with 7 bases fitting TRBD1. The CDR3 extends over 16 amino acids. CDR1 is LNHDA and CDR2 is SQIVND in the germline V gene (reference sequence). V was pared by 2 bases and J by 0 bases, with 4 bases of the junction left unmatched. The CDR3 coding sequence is TGTGCCAGTAGTATATCGACAGGGCCCTCTGGAAACACCATATATTTT. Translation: CASSISTGPSGNTIYF.

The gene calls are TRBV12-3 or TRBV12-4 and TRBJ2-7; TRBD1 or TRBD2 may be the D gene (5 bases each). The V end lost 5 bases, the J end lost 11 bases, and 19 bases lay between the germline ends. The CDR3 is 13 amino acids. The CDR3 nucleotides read TGTGCCAGCAGTCCCGGGCTTCCTGGGGGAGAGTACTTC. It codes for CASSPGLPGGEYF.

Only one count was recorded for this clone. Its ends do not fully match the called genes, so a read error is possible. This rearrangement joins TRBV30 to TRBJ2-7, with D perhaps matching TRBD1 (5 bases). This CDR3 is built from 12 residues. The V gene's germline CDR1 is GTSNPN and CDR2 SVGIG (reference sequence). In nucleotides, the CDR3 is TGTGCCTGGAGTGTACGTTCCGGTGGGGCGAGCTTC. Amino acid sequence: CAWSVRSGGASF.

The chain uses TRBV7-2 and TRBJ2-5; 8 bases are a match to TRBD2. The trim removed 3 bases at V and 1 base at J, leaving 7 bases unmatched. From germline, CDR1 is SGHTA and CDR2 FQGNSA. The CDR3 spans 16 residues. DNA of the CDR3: TGTGCCAGCAGCTTCTTCTTTGCGGGGGGCCAAGAGACCCAGTACTTC. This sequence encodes CASSFFFAGGQETQYF.

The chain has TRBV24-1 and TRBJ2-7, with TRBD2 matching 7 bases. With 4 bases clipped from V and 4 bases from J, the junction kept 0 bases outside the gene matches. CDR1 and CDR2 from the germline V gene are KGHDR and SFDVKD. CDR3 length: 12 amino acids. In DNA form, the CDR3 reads TGTGCCACCAGTGACGGGGGGTACGAGCAGTACTTC. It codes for CATSDGGYEQYF.

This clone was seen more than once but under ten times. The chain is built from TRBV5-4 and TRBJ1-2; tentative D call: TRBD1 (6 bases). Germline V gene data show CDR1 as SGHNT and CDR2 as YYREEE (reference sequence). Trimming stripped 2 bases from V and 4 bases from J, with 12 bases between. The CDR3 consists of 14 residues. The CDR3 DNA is TGTGCCAGCAGCTTAGGGGGACAAGCCTATGGCTACACCTTC. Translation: CASSLGGQAYGYTF.

The CDR3 sequence is CASSQGTAIQNTEAFF. CDR3 in DNA: TGTGCCAGCAGCCAAGGGACCGCAATACAGAACACTGAAGCTTTCTTT. The rearrangement joins TRBV14 to TRBJ1-1; D not resolved. This CDR3 spans 16 amino acids. Trimming pared 1 base from V and 1 base from J, leaving 13 bases between. From germline, CDR1 is SGHDN and CDR2 FVKESK.

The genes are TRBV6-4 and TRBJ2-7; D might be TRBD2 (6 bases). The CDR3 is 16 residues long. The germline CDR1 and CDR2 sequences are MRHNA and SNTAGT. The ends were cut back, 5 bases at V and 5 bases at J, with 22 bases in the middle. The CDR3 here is CASSPLLSGKCHEQYF. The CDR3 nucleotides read TGTGCCAGCAGTCCCCTCCTTAGCGGAAAATGCCACGAGCAGTACTTC.

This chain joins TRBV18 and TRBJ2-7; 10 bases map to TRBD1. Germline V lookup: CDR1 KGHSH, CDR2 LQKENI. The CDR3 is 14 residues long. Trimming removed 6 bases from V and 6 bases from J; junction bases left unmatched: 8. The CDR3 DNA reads TGTGCCAGCTCTCCGACAGGGGGCGTAGGCGAGCAGTACTTC. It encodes CASSPTGGVGEQYF.

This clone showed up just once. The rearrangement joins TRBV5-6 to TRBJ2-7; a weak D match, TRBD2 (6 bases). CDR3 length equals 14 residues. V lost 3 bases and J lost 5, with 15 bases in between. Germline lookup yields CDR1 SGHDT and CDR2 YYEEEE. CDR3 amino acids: CASSSSGSLNEQYF. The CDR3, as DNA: TGTGCCAGCAGCTCGTCCGGGAGTCTCAACGAGCAGTACTTC.

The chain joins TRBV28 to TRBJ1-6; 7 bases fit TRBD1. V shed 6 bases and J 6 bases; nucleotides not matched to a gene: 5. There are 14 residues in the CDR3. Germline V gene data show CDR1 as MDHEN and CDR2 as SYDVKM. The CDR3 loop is CASRPGQFNSPLHF. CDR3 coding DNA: TGTGCCAGCAGACCGGGACAGTTTAATTCACCCCTCCACTTT. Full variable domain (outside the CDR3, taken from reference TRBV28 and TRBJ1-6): DVKVTQSSRYLVKRTGEKVFLECVQDMDHENMFWYRQDPGLGLRLIYFSYDVKMKEKGDIPEGYSVSREKKERFSLILESASTNQTSMYLCASRPGQFNSPLHFGNGTRLTVT.

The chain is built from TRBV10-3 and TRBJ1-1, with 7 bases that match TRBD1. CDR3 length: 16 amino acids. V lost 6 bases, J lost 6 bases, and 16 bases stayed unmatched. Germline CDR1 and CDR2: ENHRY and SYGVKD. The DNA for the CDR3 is TGTGCCATCAGCCCATGGGGGGCGACAGGGCCTGCTGAAGCTTTCTTT. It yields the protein CAISPWGATGPAEAFF.

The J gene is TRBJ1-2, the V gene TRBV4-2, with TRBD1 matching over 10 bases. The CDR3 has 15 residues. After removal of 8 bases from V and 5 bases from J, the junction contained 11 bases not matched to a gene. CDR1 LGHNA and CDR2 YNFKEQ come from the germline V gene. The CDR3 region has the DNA TGTGCCAGCGAGACCGGGACAGGGGCTGCGTATGGCTACACCTTC. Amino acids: CASETGTGAAYGYTF.

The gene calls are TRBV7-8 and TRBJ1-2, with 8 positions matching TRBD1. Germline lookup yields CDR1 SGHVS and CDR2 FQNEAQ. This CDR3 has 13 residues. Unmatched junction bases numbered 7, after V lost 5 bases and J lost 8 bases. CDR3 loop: CASSRQGIWGYTF. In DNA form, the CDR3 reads TGTGCCAGCAGCCGACAGGGGATATGGGGCTACACCTTC.

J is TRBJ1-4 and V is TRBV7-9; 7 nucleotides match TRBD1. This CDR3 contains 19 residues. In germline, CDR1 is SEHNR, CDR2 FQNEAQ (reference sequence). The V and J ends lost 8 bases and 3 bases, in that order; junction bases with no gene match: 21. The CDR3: CASQNPSGTAIRANEKLFF. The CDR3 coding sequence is TGTGCCAGCCAAAACCCCTCCGGGACAGCGATCCGGGCTAATGAAAAACTGTTTTTT.

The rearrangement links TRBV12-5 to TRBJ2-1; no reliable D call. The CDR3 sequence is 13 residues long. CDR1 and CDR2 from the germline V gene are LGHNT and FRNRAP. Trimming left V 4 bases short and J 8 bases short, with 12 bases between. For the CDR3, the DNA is TGTGCTAGTGGTTCTACCCCTGGGGATGAGCAGTTCTTC. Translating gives CASGSTPGDEQFF.

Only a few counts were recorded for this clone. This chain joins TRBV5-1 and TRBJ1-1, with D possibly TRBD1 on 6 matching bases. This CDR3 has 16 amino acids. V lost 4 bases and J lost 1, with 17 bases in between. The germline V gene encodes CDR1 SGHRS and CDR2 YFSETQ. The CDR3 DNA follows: TGCGCCAGCAGCCCGGGGGCCCCAGGGGCGAACACTGAAGCTTTCTTT. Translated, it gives CASSPGAPGANTEAFF.

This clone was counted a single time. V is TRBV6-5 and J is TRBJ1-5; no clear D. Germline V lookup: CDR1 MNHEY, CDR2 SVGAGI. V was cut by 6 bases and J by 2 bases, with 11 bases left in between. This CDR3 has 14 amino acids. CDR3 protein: CASSRAVGNQPQHF. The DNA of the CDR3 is TGTGCCAGCAGCCGGGCAGTGGGCAATCAGCCCCAGCATTTT.

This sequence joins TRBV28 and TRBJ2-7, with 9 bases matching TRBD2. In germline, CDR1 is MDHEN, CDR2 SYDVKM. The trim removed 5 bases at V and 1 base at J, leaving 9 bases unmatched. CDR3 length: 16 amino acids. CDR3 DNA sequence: TGTGCCAGCAGTCCCCAGGCGGGAGGGCCGTCCTACGAGCAGTACTTC. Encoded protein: CASSPQAGGPSYEQYF.

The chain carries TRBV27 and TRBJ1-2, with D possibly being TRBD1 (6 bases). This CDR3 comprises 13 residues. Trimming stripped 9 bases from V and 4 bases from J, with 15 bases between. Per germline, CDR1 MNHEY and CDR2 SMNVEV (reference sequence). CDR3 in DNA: TGTGCCAGTAAAGGAGGGGGTGGCTATGGCTACACCTTC. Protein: CASKGGGGYGYTF.

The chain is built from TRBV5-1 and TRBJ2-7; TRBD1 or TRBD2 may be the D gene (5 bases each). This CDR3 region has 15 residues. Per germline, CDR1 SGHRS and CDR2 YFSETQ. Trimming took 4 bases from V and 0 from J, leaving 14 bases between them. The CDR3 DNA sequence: TGCGCCAGCAGCGCGACCGGGACCGCCTCCTACGAGCAGTACTTC. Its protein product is CASSATGTASYEQYF.

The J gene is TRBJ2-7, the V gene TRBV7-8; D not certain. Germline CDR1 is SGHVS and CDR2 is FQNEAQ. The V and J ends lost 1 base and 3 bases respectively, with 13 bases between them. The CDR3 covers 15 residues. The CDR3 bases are TGTGCCAGCAGCTTAGTTCGGACGGGCCGCTACGAGCAGTACTTC. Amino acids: CASSLVRTGRYEQYF. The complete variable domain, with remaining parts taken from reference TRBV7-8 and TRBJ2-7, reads GAGVSQSPRYKVAKRGQDVALRCDPISGHVSLFWYQQALGQGPEFLTYFQNEAQLDKSGLPSDRFFAERPEGSVSTLKIQRTQQEDSAVYLCASSLVRTGRYEQYFGPGTRLTVT.